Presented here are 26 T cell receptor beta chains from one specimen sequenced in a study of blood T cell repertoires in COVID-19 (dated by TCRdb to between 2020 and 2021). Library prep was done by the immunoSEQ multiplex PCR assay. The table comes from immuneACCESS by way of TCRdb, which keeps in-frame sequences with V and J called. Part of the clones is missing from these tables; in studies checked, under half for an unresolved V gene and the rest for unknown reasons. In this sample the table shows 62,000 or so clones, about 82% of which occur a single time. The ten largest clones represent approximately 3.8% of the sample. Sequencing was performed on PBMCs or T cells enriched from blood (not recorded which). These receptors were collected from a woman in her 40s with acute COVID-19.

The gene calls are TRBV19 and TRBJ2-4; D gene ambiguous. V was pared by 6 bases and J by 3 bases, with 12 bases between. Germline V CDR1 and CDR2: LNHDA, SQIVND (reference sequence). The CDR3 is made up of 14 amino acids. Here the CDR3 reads CASSLLGGKNIQYF. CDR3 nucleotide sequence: TGTGCCAGTAGCCTTCTAGGTGGCAAAAACATTCAGTACTTC.

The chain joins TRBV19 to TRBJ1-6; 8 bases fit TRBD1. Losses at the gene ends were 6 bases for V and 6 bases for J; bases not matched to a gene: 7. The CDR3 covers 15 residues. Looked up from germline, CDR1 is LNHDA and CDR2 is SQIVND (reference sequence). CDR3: CASRLDRAPNSPLHF. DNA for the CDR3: TGTGCCAGTAGACTGGACAGGGCTCCTAATTCACCCCTCCACTTT.

The CDR3 sequence is CASGQGVNVDYTQYF. CDR3 nucleotide sequence: TGTGCCAGTGGGCAGGGGGTCAACGTTGACTATACGCAGTATTTT. The chain carries TRBV19 and TRBJ2-3, with 7 nucleotides matching TRBD1. CDR3 length: 15 residues. Germline V gene data show CDR1 as LNHDA and CDR2 as SQIVND (reference sequence). Trimming at V came to 8 bases and at J to 7 bases, leaving 15 bases not matched to a gene.

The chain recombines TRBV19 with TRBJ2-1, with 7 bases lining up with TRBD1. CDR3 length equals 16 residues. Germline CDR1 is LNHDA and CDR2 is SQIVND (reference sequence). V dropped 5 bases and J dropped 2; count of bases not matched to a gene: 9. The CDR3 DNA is TGTGCCAGTAGTCGAACAGGGGAGCCTCCCTACAATGAGCAGTTCTTC. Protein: CASSRTGEPPYNEQFF.

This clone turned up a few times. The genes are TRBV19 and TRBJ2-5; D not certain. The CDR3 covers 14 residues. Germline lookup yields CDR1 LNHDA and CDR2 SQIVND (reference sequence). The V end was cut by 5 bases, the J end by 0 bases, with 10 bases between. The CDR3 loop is CASSRGLDQETQYF. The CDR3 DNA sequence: TGTGCCAGTAGTCGCGGTTTGGACCAAGAGACCCAGTACTTC.

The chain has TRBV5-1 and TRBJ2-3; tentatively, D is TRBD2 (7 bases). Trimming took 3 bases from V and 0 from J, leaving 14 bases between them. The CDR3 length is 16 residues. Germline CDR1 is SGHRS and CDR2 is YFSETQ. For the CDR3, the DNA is TGCGCCAGCAGCTCCCGGGGGGCTGGTAGCACAGATACGCAGTATTTT. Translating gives CASSSRGAGSTDTQYF.

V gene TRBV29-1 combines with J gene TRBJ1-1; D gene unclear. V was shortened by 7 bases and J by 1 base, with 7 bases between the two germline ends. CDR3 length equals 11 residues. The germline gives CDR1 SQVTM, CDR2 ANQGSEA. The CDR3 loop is CSASGNTEAFF. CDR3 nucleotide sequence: TGCAGCGCTTCAGGGAACACTGAAGCTTTCTTT.

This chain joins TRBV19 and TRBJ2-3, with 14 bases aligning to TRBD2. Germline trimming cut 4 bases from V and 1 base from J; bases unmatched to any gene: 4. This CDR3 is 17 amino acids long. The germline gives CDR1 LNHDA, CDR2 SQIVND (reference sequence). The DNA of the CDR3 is TGTGCCAGTAGTACAGGACTAGCGGGGGGTCGCACAGATACGCAGTATTTT. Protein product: CASSTGLAGGRTDTQYF.

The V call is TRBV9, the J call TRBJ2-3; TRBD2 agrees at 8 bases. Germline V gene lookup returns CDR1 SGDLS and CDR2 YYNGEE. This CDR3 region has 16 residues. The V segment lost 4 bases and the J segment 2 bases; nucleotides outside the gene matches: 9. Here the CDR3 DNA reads TGTGCCAGCAGCAGCACCGGGACTAGAACCACAGATACGCAGTATTTT. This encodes CASSSTGTRTTDTQYF.

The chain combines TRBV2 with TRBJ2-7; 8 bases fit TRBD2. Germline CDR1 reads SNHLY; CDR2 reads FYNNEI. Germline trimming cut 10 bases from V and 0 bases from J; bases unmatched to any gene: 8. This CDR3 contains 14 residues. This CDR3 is CAIDVSGISYEQYF. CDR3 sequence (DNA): TGTGCCATCGACGTTAGCGGGATCTCCTACGAGCAGTACTTC.

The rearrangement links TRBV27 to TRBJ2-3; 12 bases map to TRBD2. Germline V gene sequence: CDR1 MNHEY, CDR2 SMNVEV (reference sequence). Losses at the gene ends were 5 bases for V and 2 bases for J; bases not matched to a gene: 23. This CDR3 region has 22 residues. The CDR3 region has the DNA TGTGCCAGCAGTCCCGGCCTACTAGCGGGAGGCCACGGTGGGGGGTACACAGATACGCAGTATTTT. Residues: CASSPGLLAGGHGGGYTDTQYF.

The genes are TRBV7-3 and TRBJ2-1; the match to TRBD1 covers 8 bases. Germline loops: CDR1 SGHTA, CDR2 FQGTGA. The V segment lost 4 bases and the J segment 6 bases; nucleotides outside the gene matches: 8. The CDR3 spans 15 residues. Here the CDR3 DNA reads TGTGCCAGCAGCTCTGGACAGGGAGGTTTCAATGAGCAGTTCTTC. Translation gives CASSSGQGGFNEQFF.

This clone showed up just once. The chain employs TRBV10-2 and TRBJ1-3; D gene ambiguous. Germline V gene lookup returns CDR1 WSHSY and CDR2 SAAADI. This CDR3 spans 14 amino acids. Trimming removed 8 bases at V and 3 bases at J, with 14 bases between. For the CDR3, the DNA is TGCGCCAGCCGGGGAAGCACTCTTGGAAACACCATATATTTT. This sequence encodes CASRGSTLGNTIYF.

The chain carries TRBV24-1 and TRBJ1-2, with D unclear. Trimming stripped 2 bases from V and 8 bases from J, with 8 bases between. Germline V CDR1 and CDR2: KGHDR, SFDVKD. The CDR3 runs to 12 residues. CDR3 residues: CATSDSLGGYTF. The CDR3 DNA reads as TGTGCCACCAGTGATTCCCTCGGGGGCTACACCTTC.

The CDR3 is CASSSQSSYNSPLHF. CDR3 sequence (DNA): TGTGCCAGCAGTTCACAGAGCTCCTATAATTCACCCCTCCACTTT. J is TRBJ1-6 and V is TRBV6-6; D unresolved. CDR3 length: 15 residues. The V gene lost 4 bases and the J gene lost 0 bases, with 7 bases spanning the gap. From germline, CDR1 is MNHNY and CDR2 SVGAGI (reference sequence).

This CDR3 reads CASSQGEGQGMGQETQYF. CDR3 DNA sequence: TGTGCCAGCAGCCAGGGTGAGGGACAGGGTATGGGACAAGAGACCCAGTACTTC. This chain links TRBV3-1 (or the pseudogene TRBV3-2) with TRBJ2-5; the match to TRBD1 covers 9 bases. The length of the CDR3 is 18 residues. J was trimmed by 2 bases and V by 3 bases; bases with no gene match: 13. In germline, CDR1 is LGHDT, CDR2 YNNKEL (reference sequence).

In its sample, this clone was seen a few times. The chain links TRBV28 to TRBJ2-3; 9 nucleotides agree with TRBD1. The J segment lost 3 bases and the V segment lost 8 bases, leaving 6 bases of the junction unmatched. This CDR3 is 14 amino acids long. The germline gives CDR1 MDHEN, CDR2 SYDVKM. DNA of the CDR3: TGTGCCAGCCTGGGGACAGGGTTGACAGATACGCAGTATTTT. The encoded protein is CASLGTGLTDTQYF.

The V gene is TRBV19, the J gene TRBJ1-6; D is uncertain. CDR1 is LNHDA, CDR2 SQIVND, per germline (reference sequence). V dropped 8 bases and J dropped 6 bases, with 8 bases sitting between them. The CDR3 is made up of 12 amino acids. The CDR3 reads CASRTGNSPLHF. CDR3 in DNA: TGTGCCAGTCGGACTGGTAATTCACCCCTCCACTTT.

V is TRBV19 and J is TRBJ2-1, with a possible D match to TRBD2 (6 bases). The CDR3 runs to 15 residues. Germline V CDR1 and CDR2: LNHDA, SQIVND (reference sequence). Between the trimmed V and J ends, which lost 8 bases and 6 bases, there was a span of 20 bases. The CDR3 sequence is CASGIAGLASNEQFF. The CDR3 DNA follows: TGTGCCAGTGGCATTGCCGGGCTAGCGTCCAATGAGCAGTTCTTC.

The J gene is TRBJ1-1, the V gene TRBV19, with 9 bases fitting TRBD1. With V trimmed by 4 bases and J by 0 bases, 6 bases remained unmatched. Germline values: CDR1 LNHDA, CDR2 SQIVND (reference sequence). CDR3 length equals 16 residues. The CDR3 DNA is TGTGCCAGTAGTACTCGGACAGGGGCCATGAACACTGAAGCTTTCTTT. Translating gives CASSTRTGAMNTEAFF.

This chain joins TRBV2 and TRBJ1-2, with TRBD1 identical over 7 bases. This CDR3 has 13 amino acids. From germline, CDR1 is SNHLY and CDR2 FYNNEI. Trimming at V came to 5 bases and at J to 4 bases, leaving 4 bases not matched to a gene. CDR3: CASSIRDSYGYTF. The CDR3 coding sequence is TGTGCCAGCAGTATCCGGGACAGCTATGGCTACACCTTC.

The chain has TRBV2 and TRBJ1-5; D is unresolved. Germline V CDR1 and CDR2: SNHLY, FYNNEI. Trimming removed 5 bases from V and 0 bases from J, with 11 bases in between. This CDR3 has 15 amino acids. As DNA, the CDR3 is TGTGCCAGCAGTCTCCGACGGGATAGCAATCAGCCCCAGCATTTT. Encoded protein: CASSLRRDSNQPQHF.

The CDR3 nucleotides are TGTGCCAGCAGTTACTCTAGGGGGGGAATGAGCACAGATACGCAGTATTTT. Its translation: CASSYSRGGMSTDTQYF. The chain links TRBV6-2 or TRBV6-3 to TRBJ2-3; the D gene is possibly TRBD2 (7 bases). The CDR3 length is 17 residues. Trimming took 0 bases from V and 0 from J, leaving 13 bases between them. Germline V gene lookup returns CDR1 MNHEY and CDR2 SVGEGT.

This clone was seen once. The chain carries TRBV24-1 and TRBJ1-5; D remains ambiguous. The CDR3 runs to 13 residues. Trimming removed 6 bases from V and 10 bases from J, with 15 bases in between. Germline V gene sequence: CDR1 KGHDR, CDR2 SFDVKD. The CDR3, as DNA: TGTGCCACCAGTCCTGACGGGATCGAACCCCAGCATTTT. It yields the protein CATSPDGIEPQHF.

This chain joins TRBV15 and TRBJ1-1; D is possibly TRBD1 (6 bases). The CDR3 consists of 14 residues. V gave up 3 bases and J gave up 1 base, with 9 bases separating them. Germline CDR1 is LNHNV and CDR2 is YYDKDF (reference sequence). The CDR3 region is CATSSGQTNTEAFF. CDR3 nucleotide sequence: TGTGCCACCAGCAGCGGACAGACGAACACTGAAGCTTTCTTT. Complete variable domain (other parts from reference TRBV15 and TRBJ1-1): DAMVIQNPRYQVTQFGKPVTLSCSQTLNHNVMYWYQQKSSQAPKLLFHYYDKDFNNEADTPDNFQSRRPNTSFCFLDIRSPGLGDTAMYLCATSSGQTNTEAFFGQGTRLTVV.

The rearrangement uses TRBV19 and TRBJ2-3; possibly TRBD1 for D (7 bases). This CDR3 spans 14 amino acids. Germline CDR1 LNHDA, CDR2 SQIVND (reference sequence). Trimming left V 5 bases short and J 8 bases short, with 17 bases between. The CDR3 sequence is CASSQGAGGGTQYF. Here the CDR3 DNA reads TGTGCCAGTAGTCAAGGCGCAGGGGGAGGTACGCAGTATTTT.